This T cell receptor (beta chain) was obtained from a study of blood T cell repertoires in COVID-19. V lost 3 bases to trimming and J lost 4 bases, with 15 bases between them. The germline gives CDR1 MNHNS, CDR2 SASEGT. CDR3 length: 15 amino acids. Those who participated ranged in age from roughly 18 to 100 years and resided in 20 to 30 US areas. Two negative PCRs, clearance, or symptom resolution had been documented for recovered Cohort 3 donors. Authors' processing steps: Estimated nucleated cell counts came from reference gene primer amplification. Profiled with immunoSEQ multiplex PCR; TCRdb holds only in-frame clones, not every one. That table furnishes V, J and clone size, whereas the DNA furnished D and trimming. The sample lists 150,000 or so clones, more than 75% occurring once.

This TCR was sampled from a man aged 35 to 55 who had recovered from COVID-19. Material for sequencing was PBMCs or T cells enriched from blood (not recorded which). This rearrangement joins TRBV6-1 to TRBJ1-2; D may be TRBD1 (6 bases). This CDR3 is CASSETADRTYGYTF. The CDR3 DNA sequence: TGTGCCAGCAGTGAGACGGCAGACAGGACCTATGGCTACACCTTC.